A single sample is the source of the 5 T cell receptor beta chains below, sequenced in a study of shared clonotypes between healthy human individuals. Terminally differentiated effector memory CD45RA+ cells were excluded by CCR7 positive selection of CD45RO-negative cells. Clones were sequenced by immunoSEQ multiplex PCR, and TCRdb holds only the in-frame ones, with some missing. The profile shows about 2,100,000 clones, just over 90% of them singletons. Sequenced: naive CD8+ T cells from PBMCs. These receptors came from a man between 18 and 29 years old in good health. Some clones in this sample may be carry-over from other donors' samples.

The chain links TRBV27 to TRBJ1-4; D is uncertain. Germline values: CDR1 MNHEY, CDR2 SMNVEV (reference sequence). The V gene lost 3 bases and the J gene lost 4 bases, with 15 bases spanning the gap. The CDR3 sequence is 16 residues long. The CDR3 nucleotides read TGTGCCAGCAGTTTTTATCCCTGGGCAAGTAATGAAAAACTGTTTTTT. Translating it yields CASSFYPWASNEKLFF.

The chain links TRBV9 to TRBJ2-1; perhaps D is TRBD1 or TRBD2 (5 bases each). The CDR3 has 15 amino acids. Trimming removed 3 bases from V and 8 bases from J, with 18 bases in between. Germline CDR1 and CDR2: SGDLS and YYNGEE. CDR3 amino acids: CASSERRGAVDEQFF. In nucleotides, the CDR3 is TGTGCCAGCAGCGAGAGGCGAGGGGCTGTCGATGAGCAGTTCTTC.

About this clone: Other DNA sequences in the same sample also yield this CDR3. The genes are TRBV27 and TRBJ2-7; no clear D gene. The V end lost 4 bases, the J end lost 4 bases, and 5 bases lay between the germline ends. The germline CDR1 and CDR2 sequences are MNHEY and SMNVEV (reference sequence). This CDR3 region has 11 residues. As DNA, the CDR3 is TGTGCCAGCAGTTCCACATACGAGCAGTACTTC. Its translation: CASSSTYEQYF.

The chain recombines TRBV25-1 with TRBJ2-5; possible D gene TRBD2, 5 bases. Germline V CDR1 and CDR2: MGHDK, SYGVNS. The CDR3 has 12 amino acids. Between the trimmed V and J ends, which lost 8 bases and 4 bases, there was a span of 11 bases. The CDR3 coding sequence is TGTGCCAGCGGGAGTGGCACAGAGACCCAGTACTTC. This codes for CASGSGTETQYF.

V is TRBV9 and J is TRBJ2-3; the D gene is possibly TRBD2 (5 bases). CDR1 and CDR2 (germline): SGDLS, YYNGEE. The CDR3 consists of 15 residues. Trimming removed 3 bases from V and 0 bases from J, with 11 bases in between. CDR3 loop: CASSAHGKSTDTQYF. CDR3 sequence (DNA): TGTGCCAGCAGCGCCCACGGGAAAAGCACAGATACGCAGTATTTT.